The 11 T cell receptor beta chains presented below share a single source sample, sequenced in a study of T cell therapy after organ transplantation. The sample's time point: 20-29 weeks after completion of therapy. The antigens these receptors bind are not known. Profiling relied on immunoSEQ multiplex PCR, and the TCRdb table lists in-frame clones only, not all of them. The sample shows about 18,000 clones, 85% of them seen only once. The sample in question was CD8+ T cells from blood, obtained after autologous CMV-specific T cell therapy. These receptors all come from a human patient who had received a solid organ transplant and had CMV disease. Some of these T cells may belong to the graft donor.

The V and J genes are TRBV27 and TRBJ2-7, with D unresolved. Trimming left V 8 bases short and J 2 bases short, with 16 bases between. The CDR3 runs to 14 residues. Germline-derived CDR1 and CDR2 are MNHEY and SMNVEV (reference sequence). CDR3 sequence: CASAWSAQAYEQYF. CDR3 DNA: TGTGCCAGCGCTTGGTCGGCCCAGGCCTACGAGCAGTACTTC.

This chain uses TRBV6-1 with TRBJ2-1, with D possibly being TRBD1 (6 bases). CDR1 and CDR2 (germline): MNHNS, SASEGT. Trimming removed 7 bases from V and 1 base from J, with 14 bases in between. The CDR3 length is 15 residues. CDR3 sequence (DNA): TGTGCCAGCAACCCCCAAGGGGGATCCTACAATGAGCAGTTCTTC. This translates into CASNPQGGSYNEQFF.

The chain employs TRBV5-6 and TRBJ1-5, with TRBD1 as a possible D gene (5 bases). V shed 3 bases and J shed 4 bases, with 14 bases lying between them. The CDR3 sequence is 15 residues long. Germline CDR1 is SGHDT and CDR2 is YYEEEE. CDR3 DNA: TGTGCCAGCAGCTATGGAACAGGTATAAATCAGCCCCAGCATTTT. This translates into CASSYGTGINQPQHF.

The chain combines TRBV11-2 with TRBJ2-5; TRBD2 matches at 9 bases. The CDR3 has 17 amino acids. V lost 5 bases to trimming and J lost 1 base; unmatched junction nucleotides: 11. The V gene's germline CDR1 is SGHAT and CDR2 FQNNGV. DNA for the CDR3: TGTGCCAGCAGCGAGCCCAATAGCGGGAGTTTCCAAGAGACCCAGTACTTC. This codes for CASSEPNSGSFQETQYF.

The chain has TRBV11-2 and TRBJ1-1; maybe TRBD1 (5 bases). The V end lost 5 bases, the J end lost 4 bases, and 23 bases lay between the germline ends. CDR1 and CDR2 (germline): SGHAT, FQNNGV. This CDR3 region has 17 residues. In DNA, the CDR3 is TGTGCCAGCAGCCATACCGGGACTCACTTACCAACCACTGAAGCTTTCTTT. Its protein is CASSHTGTHLPTTEAFF.

On this clone: At the DNA level, this CDR3 is encoded by other sequences in the same sample as well. The chain combines TRBV5-4 with TRBJ2-7; a weak D match, TRBD1 (6 bases). CDR1 is SGHNT, CDR2 YYREEE, per germline (reference sequence). The germline V and J ends were trimmed by 2 bases and 1 base, with 10 bases remaining between them. The CDR3 sequence is 14 residues long. The CDR3 DNA reads TGTGCCAGCAGCTTAGGCAGGGGATCCTACGAGCAGTACTTC. Translated, it gives CASSLGRGSYEQYF.

Note on this clone: The likely explanation is a read error, given a far larger clone one base away. The gene calls are TRBV5-6 and TRBJ2-7; 11 bases are shared with TRBD1. The CDR3 is 15 residues long. Germline values: CDR1 SGHDT, CDR2 YYEEEE. CDR3 sequence (DNA): TGTGCCACCAGCTTGGGGGGACAGGGGGTTTTTGAGCAGTACTTC. Its protein is CATSLGGQGVFEQYF.

The CDR3 loop is CSVSGTDYGYTF. The CDR3 coding sequence is TGCAGCGTTTCCGGGACAGACTATGGCTACACCTTC. V and J are TRBV29-1 and TRBJ1-2; 7 bases are a match to TRBD1. V lost 5 bases to trimming and J lost 3 bases; unmatched junction nucleotides: 3. From germline, CDR1 is SQVTM and CDR2 ANQGSEA. The CDR3 runs 12 residues.

This sequence joins TRBV4-3 and TRBJ1-1; D gene unclear. The CDR3 is 18 residues long. V was clipped by 0 bases and J by 4 bases, with 21 bases between them. Germline CDR1 and CDR2: LGHNA and YSLEER. The CDR3 nucleotides are TGCGCCAGCAGCCAAGACCCTCCGGGAGCGGTCGACCGCACTGAAGCTTTCTTT. Protein: CASSQDPPGAVDRTEAFF.

V is TRBV6-6 and J is TRBJ1-4; D ambiguous. Trimming took off 5 bases at V and 7 bases at J, with 20 bases between the two ends. CDR1 and CDR2 from the germline V gene are MNHNY and SVGAGI (reference sequence). The CDR3 covers 16 residues. The CDR3 DNA is TGTGCCAGCAGTGCCGATACAACCTTCAAGGGTGAAAAACTGTTTTTT. It encodes CASSADTTFKGEKLFF.

This chain links TRBV6-1 with TRBJ1-4, with D possibly TRBD1 on 5 matching bases. CDR1 is MNHNS, CDR2 SASEGT, per germline. The CDR3 extends over 14 amino acids. V was cut by 1 base and J by 5 bases, with 8 bases left in between. This CDR3 is CASSEGQGNEKLFF. DNA for the CDR3: TGTGCCAGCAGTGAAGGGCAGGGCAATGAAAAACTGTTTTTT.